This T cell receptor (beta chain) was sequenced during a study of T cell clones after liver transplantation. Study-level information: Immunosuppression withdrawal was tried within 2 years after liver transplantation in this trial. Third-party-reactive TCRbeta sequences from pre-transplant mixed lymphocyte reactions served as antigen-independent comparators. At least one year of complete immunosuppression withdrawal without enzymes over twice normal defined tolerance.

Regarding this clone: What it binds is unknown.

The method was immunoSEQ multiplex PCR; TCRdb's version includes in-frame clones alone and lacks a portion of them. The data contain 65,000 to 95,000 clones, 80% of them seen just once; the ten biggest clones take up around 0.66%. The V and J ends lost 1 base and 6 bases respectively, with 12 bases between them. This CDR3 comprises 15 residues. The germline V gene encodes CDR1 SEHNR and CDR2 FQNEAQ (reference sequence). Regarding the study as a whole: Rather than being deleted, graft donor-reactive T cells may have moved into the graft.

V gene TRBV7-9 combines with J gene TRBJ2-2; D gene ambiguous. The receptor was isolated from a human donor who received a liver transplant. The sequencing used CD4+ T cells from blood, collected before liver transplant. CDR3 residues: CASSLESRIAGELFF. The CDR3 bases are TGTGCCAGCAGCTTAGAGTCCAGGATAGCCGGGGAGCTGTTTTTT.